The rows below give T cell receptor beta chains drawn from one sample of a study of CD8+ T cells in alopecia areata. The protocol was immunoSEQ multiplex PCR, while the TCRdb copy is restricted to in-frame clones and leaves out a portion. The sample lists 150,000 to 200,000 clones, roughly 64% seen once, with roughly 5.8% in the top ten. Here the sequenced sample was CD4+ T cells sorted from blood, taken at week 24, from a patient treated with tofacitinib. The receptors were gathered from a human donor with alopecia areata. CDR3s include the opening cysteine and the closing phenylalanine or tryptophan. Fields, in order: V gene, J gene, clone size, D gene, CDR3 DNA, CDR3 protein. A D gene is named only where the DNA matches it firmly. Not all rows give a size; the values are once, few, many and, for expanded clones, a class.

TRBV10-3	TRBJ1-1	NA	TRBD1	TGTGCCATCAGACAGGGGGCGGGTGACACTGAAGCTTTCTTT	CAIRQGAGDTEAFF
TRBV4-2	TRBJ1-5	few	TRBD1	TGTGCCAGCAGCCAAGGGACAGGGTATCAGCCCCAGCATTTT	CASSQGTGYQPQHF
TRBV29-1	TRBJ1-5	NA	NA	TGCAGCGTCGCCTTGGGCGCCAATCAGCCCCAGCATTTT	CSVALGANQPQHF
TRBV10-3	TRBJ2-7	few	NA	TGTGCCATCAGTGGGGGGGAATTGAGAGCATACGAGCAGTACTTC	CAISGGELRAYEQYF
TRBV4-1	TRBJ1-2	few	TRBD1	TGCGCCAGCAGACCAACACGGCCCGGGACAGGGGGCGGCTACACCTTC	CASRPTRPGTGGGYTF
TRBV28	TRBJ2-5	NA	NA	TGTGCCAGCAGTTTACCCCAGTCCCAAGAGACCCAGTACTTC	CASSLPQSQETQYF
TRBV6-5	TRBJ2-2	NA	NA	TGTGCCAGCAGTTTTGGGGGGAGTGACACCGGGGAGCTGTTTTTT	CASSFGGSDTGELFF
TRBV23-1	TRBJ2-1	NA	NA	TGCGCCAGCAGTCAAACCCGACTGGACCCCCTCGATGAGCAGTTCTTC	CASSQTRLDPLDEQFF
TRBV7-2	TRBJ2-5	NA	NA	TGTGCCAGCAGTAAGACTGGAGGAGGAGAGACCCAGTACTTC	CASSKTGGGETQYF
TRBV5-1	TRBJ2-5	NA	TRBD2	TGCGCCAGCAGCTTGACTAGCGGGGGGAATCAAGAGACCCAGTACTTC	CASSLTSGGNQETQYF
TRBV30	TRBJ1-2	few	TRBD1	TGTGCCTGGAGTCGACAGGGCTTCGGCTACACCTTC	CAWSRQGFGYTF
TRBV9	TRBJ1-2	NA	NA	TGTGCCAGCAGCGTTGGGCGCTTGGGGTCGGCTAACTATGGCTACACCTTC	CASSVGRLGSANYGYTF
TRBV5-4	TRBJ2-5	NA	TRBD1	TGTGCCAGCAGCCTACAGGGGGAATTGGTTGAGACCCAGTACTTC	CASSLQGELVETQYF
TRBV7-2	TRBJ2-1	NA	TRBD2	TGTGCCAGCAGCTGGGTAGCGGGGGGGCCCACCAATGAGCAGTTCTTC	CASSWVAGGPTNEQFF
TRBV9	TRBJ2-5	NA	TRBD2	TGTGCCAGCAGCCTAGGACTAGCGGGGGTGGAGGAGACCCAGTACTTC	CASSLGLAGVEETQYF
TRBV11-2	TRBJ2-2	many	NA	TGTGCCAGCAGCTACACTTCGAACACCGGGGAGCTGTTTTTT	CASSYTSNTGELFF
TRBV5-4	TRBJ1-1	NA	TRBD1	TGTGCCAGCAGCGACAGGGTTAGTGAAGCTTTCTTT	CASSDRVSEAFF
TRBV2	TRBJ2-1	NA	NA	TGTGCCAGCAGGTCCTACAATGAGCAGTTCTTC	CASRSYNEQFF
TRBV5-6	TRBJ2-1	NA	NA	TGTGCCAGCAGCTTGCCTGGAGACTCCTACAATGAGCAGTTCTTC	CASSLPGDSYNEQFF
TRBV5-4	TRBJ2-1	NA	TRBD2	TGTGCCAGCAGCTCGGGACTAGCGGGATTCACCTACAATGAGCAGTTCTTC	CASSSGLAGFTYNEQFF
TRBV30	TRBJ1-4	NA	TRBD1	TGTGCCTGGAGTCCCCCGGACAGGAGGAATGAAAAACTGTTTTTT	CAWSPPDRRNEKLFF
TRBV6-5	TRBJ2-1	NA	NA	TGTGCCAGCAGTTACTCTGCTAGCATCACCAACAGGCAGTTCTTC	CASSYSASITNRQFF
TRBV29-1	TRBJ2-2	NA	TRBD1	TGCAGCGTTGGGGATAGACAGGGCCCCGGGGAGCTGTTTTTT	CSVGDRQGPGELFF
TRBV7-2	TRBJ2-7	NA	TRBD2	TGTGCCAGCAGCGTCAGTTCTACGGGGGGCTACGAGCAGTACTTC	CASSVSSTGGYEQYF
TRBV19	TRBJ2-1	once	TRBD1	TGTGCCAGTAGTATGACCGGGACAGTAAAGTACAATGAGCAGTTCTTC	CASSMTGTVKYNEQFF
TRBV5-1	TRBJ2-3	few	NA	TGCGCCAGCAGGAGCACAGATACGCAGTATTTT	CASRSTDTQYF
TRBV5-1	TRBJ1-2	NA	TRBD1	TGCGCCAGCAGCCTAGGACAGGGGTCTAACTATGGCTACACCTTC	CASSLGQGSNYGYTF
TRBV7-3	TRBJ2-2	many	NA	TGTGCCAGCAGCACCGACAGAACCGGGGAGCTGTTTTTT	CASSTDRTGELFF
TRBV4-3	TRBJ2-1	NA	TRBD2	TGCGCCAGCAGCCAAGGACTAGCGGGCTCCTACAATGAGCAGTTCTTC	CASSQGLAGSYNEQFF
TRBV27	TRBJ2-7	NA	TRBD2	TGTGCCAGCAGTCCGATAGCGGGGGCCTCCTACGAGCAGTACTTC	CASSPIAGASYEQYF
TRBV7-2	TRBJ2-3	NA	TRBD2	TGTGCCAGCAGACCCCTAGCGGGAGGGTCAGATACGCAGTATTTT	CASRPLAGGSDTQYF
TRBV6-1	TRBJ1-1	NA	NA	TGTGCCAGCAGAAGACAGTTAGGCACTGAAGCTTTCTTT	CASRRQLGTEAFF
TRBV5-1	TRBJ2-7	NA	NA	TGCGCCAGCAGCTCCGGACTCAACTACGAGCAGTACTTC	CASSSGLNYEQYF
TRBV7-3	TRBJ2-1	NA	NA	TGTGCCAGCAGCTTAGGGAGACGGGGGCGGCACAATGAGCAGTTCTTC	CASSLGRRGRHNEQFF
TRBV5-6	TRBJ1-5	few	TRBD1	TGTGCCAGCAGCTTACAAGGGGGACAGGGGGCCAGCAATCAGCCCCAGCATTTT	CASSLQGGQGASNQPQHF
TRBV5-1	TRBJ2-6	NA	NA	TGCGCCAGCAGCCAAACCAGCTCTGGGGCCAACGTCCTGACTTTC	CASSQTSSGANVLTF
TRBV7-3	TRBJ2-1	NA	NA	TGTGCCAGCAGCCTGTCCCCCTCCTACAATGAGCAGTTCTTC	CASSLSPSYNEQFF
TRBV19	TRBJ2-1	NA	NA	TGTGCCAGTAGTATTAGGAGTGAGCAGTTCTTC	CASSIRSEQFF
TRBV29-1	TRBJ1-1	NA	NA	TGCAGCGTTGCCGTGGCGGACACTGAAGCTTTCTTT	CSVAVADTEAFF
TRBV15	TRBJ1-2	NA	NA	TGTGCCACCAGCAGAGGGGTGACAGCGGACTATGGCTACACCTTC	CATSRGVTADYGYTF
TRBV29-1	TRBJ2-7	few	TRBD2	TGCAGCGTTGTCACTAGCGGGGCTTCCTACGAGCAGTACTTC	CSVVTSGASYEQYF
TRBV19	TRBJ2-2	few	TRBD2	TGTGCCAGTAGTATCCGGACTAGCGGGAGGTCCGGGGAGCTGTTTTTT	CASSIRTSGRSGELFF
TRBV29-1	TRBJ2-5	NA	NA	TGCAGCGTGAGACTGACGAAAGAGACCCAGTACTTC	CSVRLTKETQYF
TRBV2	TRBJ2-3	NA	NA	TGTGCCAGCAGTGTCGATAGCGGTAGCACAGATACGCAGTATTTT	CASSVDSGSTDTQYF
TRBV2	TRBJ2-1	NA	TRBD2	TGTGCCAGCACAGCGGGGAATGAGCAGTTCTTC	CASTAGNEQFF
TRBV2	TRBJ2-3	NA	NA	TGTGCCAGCATGCGGGAAAGCACAGATACGCAGTATTTT	CASMRESTDTQYF
TRBV5-1	TRBJ2-3	once	NA	TGCGCCAGCAGCTTAGCGGGTAGCACAGATACGCAGTATTTT	CASSLAGSTDTQYF
TRBV28	TRBJ2-5	NA	TRBD1	TGTGCCAGCAAACCGGGACAGAGAGGACGGCAGTACTTC	CASKPGQRGRQYF
TRBV30	TRBJ1-4	once	TRBD1	TGTGCCTGGAGTGTACAGGGGGATGAAAAACTGTTTTTT	CAWSVQGDEKLFF
TRBV6-5	TRBJ2-1	NA	NA	TGTGCCAGCAGCATGATCGATGAGCAGTTCTTC	CASSMIDEQFF
TRBV5-1	TRBJ1-2	few	NA	TGCGCCAGCAGCTTGGGGGCAACTGGCTACACCTTC	CASSLGATGYTF
TRBV7-2	TRBJ1-3	few	NA	TGTGCCAGCAGCTTTCCGAGAAACACCATATATTTT	CASSFPRNTIYF
TRBV5-1	TRBJ2-3	NA	TRBD2	TGCGCCAGCAGCTTGGACGGAGCGGGAACAGATACGCAGTATTTT	CASSLDGAGTDTQYF
TRBV7-7	TRBJ2-2	few	NA	TGTGCCAGCAGCGCCGGGCGGGAAGGGGAGCTGTTTTTT	CASSAGREGELFF
TRBV5-4	TRBJ2-4	NA	TRBD1	TGTGCCAGCAGCCTACCCGGGACAGGGTCCAAAAACATTCAGTACTTC	CASSLPGTGSKNIQYF
TRBV4-1	TRBJ2-5	NA	TRBD2	TGCGCCAGCAGCCAGACGGGACTAGCGGACCAAGAGACCCAGTACTTC	CASSQTGLADQETQYF
TRBV14	TRBJ2-1	NA	TRBD2	TGTGCCAGCAGCCTTCTCTCCGGGACTAGCGGGAGGCCATCTTACAATGAGCAGTTCTTC	CASSLLSGTSGRPSYNEQFF